The T cell receptor beta chain under discussion was sequenced for a study of blood T cell repertoires in COVID-19. Whole-study context: From T cells, B-cell-depleted T cells, or PBMCs came the material, which was cDNA or gDNA.

TCRdb's table, derived via immunoSEQ multiplex PCR, lists solely in-frame clones and lacks some. The table has 60,000 to 75,000 clones, roughly nine tenths seen once. Those enrolled in Seattle joined during active infection and were followed longitudinally afterward. CDR1 is MNHEY, CDR2 SMNVEV, per germline (reference sequence). There are 15 residues in the CDR3. The V end lost 5 bases, the J end lost 4 bases, and 12 bases lay between the germline ends. Sequencing was carried out using peripheral blood. This chain connects TRBV27 to TRBJ2-6; D uncertain. The TCR was taken from a man in his forties with COVID-19, enrolled during active disease. CDR3 in amino acids: CASSKPELGANVLTF. In nucleotides, the CDR3 is TGTGCCAGCAGTAAACCGGAGCTGGGGGCCAACGTCCTGACTTTC.